These 5 T cell receptor beta chains came from one sample sequenced in a study of control samples from healthy donors and cancer patients. Here immunoSEQ multiplex PCR was the method, and the copy in TCRdb shows in-frame clones only, minus some. Of roughly 130,000 clones listed, approximately 94% were seen once; the top ten hold 3.6%. The specimen sequenced was blood. The receptor set was obtained from a man between 25 and 39 years old in good health.

The chain carries TRBV28 and TRBJ1-2; 10 bases are a match to TRBD1. J lost 3 bases, V lost 7 bases, and 5 bases had no gene match. The CDR3 consists of 14 residues. Germline V gives CDR1 MDHEN, CDR2 SYDVKM. CDR3 DNA sequence: TGTGCCAGCACCCCGACAGGGGGCGACTATGGCTACACCTTC. This gives the protein CASTPTGGDYGYTF.

This chain links TRBV29-1 with TRBJ2-1; a weak D match, TRBD1 (6 bases). Trimming stripped 4 bases from V and 0 bases from J, with 13 bases between. Germline CDR1 is SQVTM and CDR2 is ANQGSEA. The CDR3 runs to 15 residues. The CDR3 DNA sequence: TGCAGCGTTGTACCCGGGACACGCTCCTACAATGAGCAGTTCTTC. It is translated as CSVVPGTRSYNEQFF.

This chain joins TRBV28 and TRBJ1-5; D might be TRBD1 (5 bases). This CDR3 has 12 residues. Looked up from germline, CDR1 is MDHEN and CDR2 is SYDVKM. V was cut by 6 bases and J by 9 bases, with 12 bases left in between. The DNA of the CDR3 is TGTGCCAGCAGAGGGACGGCGAGGCCCCAGCATTTT. It encodes CASRGTARPQHF.

The V gene is TRBV9, the J gene TRBJ2-5; the D gene could be TRBD1 or TRBD2 (5 bases each). CDR3 length: 14 residues. V lost 0 bases and J lost 2, with 8 bases in between. Per germline, CDR1 SGDLS and CDR2 YYNGEE. The CDR3 sequence: CASSVGGTQETQYF. As DNA, the CDR3 is TGTGCCAGCAGCGTAGGGGGGACGCAAGAGACCCAGTACTTC.

The chain recombines TRBV25-1 with TRBJ2-5; TRBD2 is a possible D gene (7 bases). The CDR3 is 16 residues long. Trimming pared 1 base from V and 1 base from J, leaving 13 bases between. The germline CDR1 and CDR2 sequences are MGHDK and SYGVNS. In DNA, the CDR3 is TGTGCCAGCAGTGAATGGGGAGGGGGTCTCCAAGAGACCCAGTACTTC. Residues: CASSEWGGGLQETQYF.